This section outlines one T cell receptor (beta chain) sequence together with its context. No antigen is known for it. Base qualities are missing; no much larger clone stands one base away. The CDR3 has 13 amino acids, counting the end cysteine and phenylalanine. Only the CDR3 region is kept as DNA, spanning 39 bases read in frame from base 1. V is clipped by 8 bases and J by 5 bases, and the sequence between their germline boundaries is 15 bases long. In the germline V gene, CDR1 corresponds to SGHNT and CDR2 to YENEEA. TCRbeta CDR3 regions were amplified from genomic DNA by means of the immunoSEQ Assay, a bias-controlled multiplex PCR. Per the source publication's procedure: The number of nucleated cells in each sample was estimated from the amplification of reference gene primers within the assay. To quantify the absolute abundance of each unique TCRbeta CDR3 rearrangement, sequence reads were collapsed and filtered. For each sample, productive Simpson clonality was calculated as the square root of Simpson's diversity index across productive rearrangements. This immuneACCESS table, as held by TCRdb, lists in-frame sequences with V and J called but not all clones. Of the missing ones, under half trace to an unresolved V gene in checked studies; the others have no known cause. V and J calls and clone size are copied from that table; D and trimming were computed from the DNA. This sample gives about 300,000 clones in total; approximately 90% of them show up just once. Roughly 4.5% of the sample is in the top ten clones.

Enrolling through a virtual design, the prospective study's participants ranged in age from roughly 18 to 90 years and lived across roughly 24 United States geographic areas. In the prospective study, participants were assigned to cohorts based on the clinical history participants reported in a screening survey and a study questionnaire. ImmuneRACE Cohort 3 recovered participants were defined by two consecutive negative NP/OP PCR tests, healthcare professional clearance, or symptom resolution. Mobile phlebotomists in the prospective study collected whole blood, serum and a nasopharyngeal or oropharyngeal swab from every participant. Participants in the prospective study had the option to provide additional blood draws and questionnaires over a 2-month period. Blood samples from the prospective study were shipped frozen or at room temperature prior to DNA extraction. The data derive from a study of blood T cell repertoires in COVID-19 (TCRdb year 2020). Notes on the research overall: Collaborator samples came from the United States, Italy and Spain and covered acute and convalescent phases of COVID-19. The prospective study material was composed of cDNA or gDNA derived from T cells, B-cell-depleted T cells, or PBMCs. The dataset comprised deeply sampled blood TCRbeta repertoires from subjects exposed to, actively infected with, or recovered from COVID-19. The repertoires were released in a freely available public database meant as a resource for research on the immune response to SARS-CoV-2. The samples were drawn from two sources: the first 160 participants of the ongoing ImmuneRACE study, and 1,200 or so subjects contributed by 6 global collaborators. A de-identified subject ID, COVID-19 status, age in years and sex were almost always included in the sample metadata. HLA class I and class II types, where available, came from metadata supplied by the sample provider rather than from assay-based typing.

Study-wide findings and limitations: Clinical and demographic metadata were provided uncurated, with the amount varying by source and participant.

The V and J genes are TRBV11-3 and TRBJ1-1; TRBD1 is possibly the D segment (5 matching bases). The TCR sequence derives from a man under 40 who had recovered from COVID-19. The sequencing input was PBMCs or T cells enriched from blood (not recorded which). The DNA is TGTGCCAGCCTGGGGCACACCTATACTGAAGCTTTCTTT. Translation gives CASLGHTYTEAFF.